This entry lists 6 T cell receptor beta chains sequenced from one sample in a study of T-cell memory formation after mild COVID-19. Each CDR3 protein gets one entry after TCRdb re-called the 5' RACE reads with MiXCR. The sample contains tens of thousands of distinct CDR3 sequences, 25% to 35% of which appear only once. Sequenced material: PBMCs or a T cell subset sorted from them (not recorded which). Every receptor here comes from a man between 18 and 29 years old who had mild COVID-19 (a few samples of this study predate the infection). Cell type and time point are not known.

In this sample, this clonotype turned up a few times. V is TRBV6-6 and J is TRBJ2-5; 8 nucleotides agree with TRBD2. CDR3 length: 16 residues. V shed 2 bases and J 1 base; nucleotides not matched to a gene: 6. Germline V gene data show CDR1 as MNHNY and CDR2 as SVGAGI (reference sequence). CDR3 DNA sequence: TGTGCCAGCAGTTACGGCTTGCGGGGGGCCCAAGAGACCCAGTACTTC. As protein: CASSYGLRGAQETQYF.

The chain is built from TRBV7-8 and TRBJ2-5, with D unclear. Per germline, CDR1 SGHVS and CDR2 FQNEAQ. This CDR3 comprises 13 residues. V shed 8 bases and J shed 5 bases, with 15 bases lying between them. CDR3 coding DNA: TGTGCCAGCGATTCGGGCCTCCGGGAGACCCAGTACTTC. It yields the protein CASDSGLRETQYF.

This clonotype was counted ten times or more. J is TRBJ2-2 and V is TRBV12-3 or TRBV12-4; D remains ambiguous. Trimming stripped 10 bases from V and 0 bases from J, with 9 bases between. The CDR3 length is 13 residues. CDR3 residues: CANQDSNTGELFF. The DNA for the CDR3 is TGTGCCAACCAAGACTCGAACACCGGGGAGCTGTTTTTT.

Many counts were recorded for this clonotype. The gene calls are TRBV12-3 or TRBV12-4 and TRBJ2-1; 12 bases line up with TRBD1. With 8 bases clipped from V and 0 bases from J, the junction kept 5 bases outside the gene matches. The CDR3 spans 16 residues. DNA of the CDR3: TGTGCCAGCGCGGGACAGGGGGCGAGCTCCTACAATGAGCAGTTCTTC. Its protein is CASAGQGASSYNEQFF.

CDR3 nucleotides: TGCAGTGCTAGAGCAGGTGGGAGCGGCTCCTCCTACGAGCAGTACTTC. The encoded protein is CSARAGGSGSSYEQYF. The chain employs TRBV20-1 and TRBJ2-7, with D perhaps matching TRBD2 (5 bases). V was cut by 1 base and J by 0 bases, with 16 bases left in between. This CDR3 comprises 16 residues. Germline-derived CDR1 and CDR2 are DFQATT and SNEGSKA (reference sequence).

The chain carries TRBV5-1 and TRBJ2-1; tentatively, D is TRBD2 (6 bases). CDR1 is SGHRS and CDR2 is YFSETQ in the germline V gene. Trimming took off 0 bases at V and 3 bases at J, with 10 bases between the two ends. This CDR3 is built from 15 residues. CDR3 protein: CASSLGLGGYNEQFF. The CDR3 DNA sequence: TGCGCCAGCAGCTTGGGACTGGGGGGCTACAATGAGCAGTTCTTC.